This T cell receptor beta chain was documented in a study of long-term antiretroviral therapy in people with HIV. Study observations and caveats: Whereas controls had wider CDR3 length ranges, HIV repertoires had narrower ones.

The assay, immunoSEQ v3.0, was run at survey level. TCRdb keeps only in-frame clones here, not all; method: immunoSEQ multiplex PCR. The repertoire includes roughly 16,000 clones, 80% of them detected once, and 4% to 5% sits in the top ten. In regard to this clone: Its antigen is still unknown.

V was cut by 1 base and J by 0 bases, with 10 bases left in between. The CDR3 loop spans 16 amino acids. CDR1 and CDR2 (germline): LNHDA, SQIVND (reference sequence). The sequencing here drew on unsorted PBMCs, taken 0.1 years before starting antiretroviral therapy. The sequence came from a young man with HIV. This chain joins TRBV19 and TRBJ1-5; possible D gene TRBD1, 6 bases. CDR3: CASSIGGTISNQPQHF. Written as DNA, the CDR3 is TGTGCCAGTAGTATAGGAGGGACAATTAGCAATCAGCCCCAGCATTTT. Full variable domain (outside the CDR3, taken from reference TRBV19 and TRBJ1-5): DGGITQSPKYLFRKEGQNVTLSCEQNLNHDAMYWYRQDPGQGLRLIYYSQIVNDFQKGDIAEGYSVSREKKESFPLTVTSAQKNPTAFYLCASSIGGTISNQPQHFGDGTRLSIL.